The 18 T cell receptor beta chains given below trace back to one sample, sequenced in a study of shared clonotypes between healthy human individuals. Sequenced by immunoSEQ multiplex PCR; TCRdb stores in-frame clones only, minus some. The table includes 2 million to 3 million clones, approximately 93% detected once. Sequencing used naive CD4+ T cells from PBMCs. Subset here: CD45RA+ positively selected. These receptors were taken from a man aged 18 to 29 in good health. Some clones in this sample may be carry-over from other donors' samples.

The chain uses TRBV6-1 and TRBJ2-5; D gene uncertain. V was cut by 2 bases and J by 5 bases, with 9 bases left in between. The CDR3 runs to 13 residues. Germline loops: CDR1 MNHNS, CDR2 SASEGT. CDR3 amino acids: CASSEIFWETQYF. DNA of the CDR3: TGTGCCAGCAGTGAAATTTTTTGGGAGACCCAGTACTTC.

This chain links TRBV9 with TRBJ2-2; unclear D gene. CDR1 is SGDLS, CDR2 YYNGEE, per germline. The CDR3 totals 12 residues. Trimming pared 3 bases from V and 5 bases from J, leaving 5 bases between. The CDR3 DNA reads TGTGCCAGCAGCGGACGAACCGGGGAGCTGTTTTTT. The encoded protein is CASSGRTGELFF.

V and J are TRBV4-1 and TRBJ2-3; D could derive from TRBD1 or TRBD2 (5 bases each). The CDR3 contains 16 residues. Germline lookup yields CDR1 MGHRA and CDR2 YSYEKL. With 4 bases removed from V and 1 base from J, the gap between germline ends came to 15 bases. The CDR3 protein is CASSRQLGRGTDTQYF. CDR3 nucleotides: TGCGCCAGCAGCCGCCAATTGGGACGGGGCACAGATACGCAGTATTTT.

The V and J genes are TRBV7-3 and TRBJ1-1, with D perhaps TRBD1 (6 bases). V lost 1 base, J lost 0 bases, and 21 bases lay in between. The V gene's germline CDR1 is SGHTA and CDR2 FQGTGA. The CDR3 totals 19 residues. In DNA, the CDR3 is TGTGCCAGCAGCTTAAGGCCCCGGGGACACCAGATATTGAACACTGAAGCTTTCTTT. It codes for CASSLRPRGHQILNTEAFF. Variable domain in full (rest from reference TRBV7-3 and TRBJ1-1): GAGVSQTPSNKVTEKGKYVELRCDPISGHTALYWYRQSLGQGPEFLIYFQGTGAADDSGLPNDRFFAVRPEGSVSTLKIQRTERGDSAVYLCASSLRPRGHQILNTEAFFGQGTRLTVV.

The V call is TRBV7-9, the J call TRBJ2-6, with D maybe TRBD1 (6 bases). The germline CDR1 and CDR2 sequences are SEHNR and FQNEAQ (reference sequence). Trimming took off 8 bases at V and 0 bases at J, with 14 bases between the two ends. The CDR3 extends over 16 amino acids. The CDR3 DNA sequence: TGTGCCAGCCGGACAGAGTATTTCTCTGGGGCCAACGTCCTGACTTTC. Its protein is CASRTEYFSGANVLTF.

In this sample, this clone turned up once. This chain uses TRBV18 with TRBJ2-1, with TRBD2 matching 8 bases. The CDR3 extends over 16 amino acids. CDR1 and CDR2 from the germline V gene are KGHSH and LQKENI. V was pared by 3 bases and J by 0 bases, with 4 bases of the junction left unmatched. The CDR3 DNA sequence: TGTGCCAGCTCACCTAAGAGCGGGAGCTCCTACAATGAGCAGTTCTTC. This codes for CASSPKSGSSYNEQFF.

CDR3 sequence reads: CASSSNRVSGNTIYF. For the CDR3, the DNA is TGTGCCAGCAGCTCAAACAGGGTATCTGGAAACACCATATATTTT. This chain joins TRBV5-8 and TRBJ1-3; D possibly corresponds to TRBD1 (6 bases). The CDR3 covers 15 residues. From germline, CDR1 is SGHTS and CDR2 YDEGEE. V was pared by 3 bases and J by 1 base, with 11 bases between.

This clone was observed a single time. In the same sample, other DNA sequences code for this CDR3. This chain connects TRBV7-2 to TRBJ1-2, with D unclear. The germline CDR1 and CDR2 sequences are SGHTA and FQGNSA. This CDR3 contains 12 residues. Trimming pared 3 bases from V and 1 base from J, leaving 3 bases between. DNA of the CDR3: TGTGCCAGCAGCTTTGGTAACTATGGCTACACCTTC. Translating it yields CASSFGNYGYTF.

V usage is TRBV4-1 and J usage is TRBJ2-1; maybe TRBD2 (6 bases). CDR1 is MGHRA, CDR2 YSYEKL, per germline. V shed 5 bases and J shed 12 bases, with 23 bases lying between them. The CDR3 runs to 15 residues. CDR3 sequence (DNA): TGCGCCAGCAGCTTTAGGACTACCTACAATGAAGGGCAGTTCTTC. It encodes CASSFRTTYNEGQFF.

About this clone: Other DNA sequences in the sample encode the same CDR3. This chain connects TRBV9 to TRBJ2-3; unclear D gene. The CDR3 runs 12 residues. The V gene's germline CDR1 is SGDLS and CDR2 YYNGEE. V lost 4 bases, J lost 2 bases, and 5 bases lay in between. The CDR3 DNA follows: TGTGCCAGCAGCCTCAACACAGATACGCAGTATTTT. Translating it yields CASSLNTDTQYF.

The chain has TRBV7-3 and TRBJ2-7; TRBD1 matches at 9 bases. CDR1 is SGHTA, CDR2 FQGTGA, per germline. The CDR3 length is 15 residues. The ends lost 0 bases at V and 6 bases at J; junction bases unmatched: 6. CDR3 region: CASSLTRDRVSEQYF. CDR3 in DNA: TGTGCCAGCAGCTTAACAAGGGACAGGGTATCCGAGCAGTACTTC.

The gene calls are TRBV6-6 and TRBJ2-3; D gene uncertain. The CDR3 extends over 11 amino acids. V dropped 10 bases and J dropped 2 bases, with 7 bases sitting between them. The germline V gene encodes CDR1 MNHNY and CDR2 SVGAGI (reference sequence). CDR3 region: CATTATDTQYF. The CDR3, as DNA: TGTGCCACTACAGCCACAGATACGCAGTATTTT.

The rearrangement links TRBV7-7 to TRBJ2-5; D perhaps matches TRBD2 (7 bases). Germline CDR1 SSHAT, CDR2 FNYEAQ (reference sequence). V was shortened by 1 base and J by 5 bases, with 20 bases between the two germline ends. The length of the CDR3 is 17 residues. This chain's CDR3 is CASSLGEGTSLSETQYF. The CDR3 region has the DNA TGTGCCAGCAGCTTAGGGGAGGGGACATCTTTAAGTGAGACCCAGTACTTC.

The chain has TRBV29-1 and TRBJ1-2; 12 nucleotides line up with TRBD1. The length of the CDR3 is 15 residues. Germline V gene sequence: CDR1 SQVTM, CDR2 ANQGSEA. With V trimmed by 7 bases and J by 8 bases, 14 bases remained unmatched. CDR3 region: CSAAAPGQGAGGYTF. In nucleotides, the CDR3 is TGCAGCGCCGCAGCCCCGGGACAGGGGGCGGGGGGCTACACCTTC.

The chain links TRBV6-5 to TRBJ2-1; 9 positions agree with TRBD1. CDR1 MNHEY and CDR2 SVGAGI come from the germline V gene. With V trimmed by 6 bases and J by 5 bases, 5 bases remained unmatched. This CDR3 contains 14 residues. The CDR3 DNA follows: TGTGCCAGCAGAAAACAGGGGGCAGACAATGAGCAGTTCTTC. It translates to CASRKQGADNEQFF.

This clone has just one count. DNA for the CDR3: TGCGCCAGCAGCTTGGTAGTTCTCACCGGGGAGCTGTTTTTT. As protein: CASSLVVLTGELFF. The rearrangement links TRBV5-1 to TRBJ2-2; D unclear. The CDR3 loop spans 14 amino acids. V shed 0 bases and J shed 4 bases, with 7 bases lying between them. Germline-derived CDR1 and CDR2 are SGHRS and YFSETQ.

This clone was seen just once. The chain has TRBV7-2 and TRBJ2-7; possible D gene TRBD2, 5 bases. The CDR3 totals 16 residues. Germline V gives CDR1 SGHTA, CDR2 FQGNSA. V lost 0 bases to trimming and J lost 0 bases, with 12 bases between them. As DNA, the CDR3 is TGTGCCAGCAGCTTAGCGCTAGCCGATTTCTCCTACGAGCAGTACTTC. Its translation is CASSLALADFSYEQYF. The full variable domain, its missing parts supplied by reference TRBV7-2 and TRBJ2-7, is GAGVSQSPSNKVTEKGKDVELRCDPISGHTALYWYRQSLGQGLEFLIYFQGNSAPDKSGLPSDRFSAERTGGSVSTLTIQRTQQEDSAVYLCASSLALADFSYEQYFGPGTRLTVT.

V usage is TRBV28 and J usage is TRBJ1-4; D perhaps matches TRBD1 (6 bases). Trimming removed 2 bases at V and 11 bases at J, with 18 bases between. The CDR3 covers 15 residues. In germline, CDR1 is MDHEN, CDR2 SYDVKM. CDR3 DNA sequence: TGTGCCAGCAGTTTACCCGACAGGCAATGGACCAAACTGTTTTTT. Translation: CASSLPDRQWTKLFF.